The 17 T cell receptor beta chains reported below all come from one sample, sequenced in a study of blood T cells in healthy people across ages (dated by TCRdb to 2015 to 2017). Receptors were amplified or captured by 5' RACE. Sequencer: Illumina HiSeq 2500. A second about 7 to 12 cycle PCR used a sample-barcoded 5' primer and a J-beta primer mix. TCRdb trimmed public reads at Q25 via fastp, called clones via MiXCR and kept in-frame beta chains. Rows merge per CDR3 protein into single entries with the most common DNA and genes. The sample includes fewer than 700,000 distinct CDR3 sequences, with under 55% observed a single time. The ten largest clones take up around 24% of the sample. Sequencing was carried out using blood. Receptor source: a man older than 75 in good health.

The chain recombines TRBV12-3 or TRBV12-4 with TRBJ1-5; D is possibly TRBD1 (5 bases). Trimming cost V 0 bases and J 6 bases, with 15 bases left between them. This CDR3 is built from 16 residues. Written as DNA, the CDR3 is TGTGCCAGCAGTTTAGCGCGAACAGGTGGGCGTCAGCCCCAGCATTTT. Amino acids: CASSLARTGGRQPQHF.

A note on this clonotype: This may stem from a read error, because a much larger clone lies one nucleotide away. DNA of the CDR3: TGTGCCGGCACCCAAAACGGGGGCGCCTACGAGCAGTACTTC. Protein: CAGTQNGGAYEQYF. The chain employs TRBV6-5 and TRBJ2-7, with D possibly called TRBD1 or TRBD2 (6 bases each). V lost 11 bases, J lost 2 bases, and 19 bases lay in between. CDR3 length: 14 amino acids. Looked up from germline, CDR1 is MNHEY and CDR2 is SVGAGI.

This clonotype was counted between two and nine times. The chain employs TRBV7-9 and TRBJ2-6; D gene uncertain. The CDR3 is made up of 15 amino acids. Germline V lookup: CDR1 SEHNR, CDR2 FQNEAQ (reference sequence). Trimming removed 6 bases from V and 0 bases from J, with 9 bases in between. The CDR3 sequence is CASSRTLSGANVLTF. CDR3 bases: TGTGCCAGCAGTCGAACGCTCTCTGGGGCCAACGTCCTGACTTTC. Using reference TRBV7-9 and TRBJ2-6 for the parts outside the CDR3, the full variable domain is DTGVSQNPRHKITKRGQNVTFRCDPISEHNRLYWYRQTLGQGPEFLTYFQNEAQLEKSRLLSDRFSAERPKGSFSTLEIQRTEQGDSAMYLCASSRTLSGANVLTFGAGSRLTVL.

The chain links TRBV20-1 to TRBJ2-5, with D perhaps matching TRBD1 (5 bases). The DNA end favors TRBJ2-7, so the J call may be wrong. Germline CDR1 DFQATT, CDR2 SNEGSKA (reference sequence). The CDR3 covers 16 residues. CDR3 region: CSARDALQGQDYEQYF. DNA of the CDR3: TGCAGTGCTAGAGATGCGCTACAAGGACAAGACTACGAGCAGTACTTC.

The chain employs TRBV12-3 or TRBV12-4 and TRBJ2-1; TRBD2 is a possible D gene (6 bases). The ends were cut back, 2 bases at V and 6 bases at J, with 14 bases in the middle. This CDR3 has 15 amino acids. CDR3 region: CASSLREIRSNEQFF. The CDR3 DNA sequence: TGTGCCAGCAGTTTACGGGAGATCCGGTCCAATGAGCAGTTCTTC.

The rearrangement joins TRBV5-1 to TRBJ2-7, with D possibly matching TRBD1 (6 bases). CDR1 and CDR2 (germline): SGHRS, YFSETQ. V lost 6 bases and J 3 bases, leaving 10 bases between the germline ends. The CDR3 is 12 residues long. DNA for the CDR3: TGCGCCAGCATCCGGGACAACTACGAGCAGTACTTC. Residues: CASIRDNYEQYF.

The genes are TRBV20-1 and TRBJ1-1, with D perhaps TRBD1 (6 bases). The CDR3 has 16 amino acids. V lost 1 base to trimming and J lost 0 bases, with 15 bases between them. CDR1 and CDR2 from the germline V gene are DFQATT and SNEGSKA (reference sequence). In DNA form, the CDR3 reads TGCAGTGCTAGAGGGTTTCCAGGGGCTATGAACACTGAAGCTTTCTTT. Its translation is CSARGFPGAMNTEAFF.

V gene TRBV5-1 combines with J gene TRBJ1-4; TRBD1 is a possible D gene (6 bases). This CDR3 region has 16 residues. Germline loops: CDR1 SGHRS, CDR2 YFSETQ. V was clipped by 2 bases and J by 0 bases, with 11 bases between them. CDR3 nucleotides: TGCGCCAGCAGCTTAGGGGGAGGCTCAACTAATGAAAAACTGTTTTTT. This encodes CASSLGGGSTNEKLFF.

This chain links TRBV7-9 with TRBJ2-5, with D perhaps matching TRBD1 (6 bases). Trimming removed 5 bases at V and 2 bases at J, with 18 bases between. CDR3 length: 16 amino acids. The V gene's germline CDR1 is SEHNR and CDR2 FQNEAQ (reference sequence). In nucleotides, the CDR3 is TGTGCCAGCAGCCCAAACAACAGGGTCCCACAAGAGACCCAGTACTTC. Translation gives CASSPNNRVPQETQYF.

V gene TRBV7-6 combines with J gene TRBJ2-5; no reliable D call. From germline, CDR1 is SGHVS and CDR2 FNYEAQ. V was shortened by 5 bases and J by 4 bases, with 17 bases between the two germline ends. The CDR3 runs 15 residues. This chain's CDR3 is CASSAPLRHIETQYF. The CDR3 bases are TGTGCCAGCAGCGCTCCCCTTAGACACATAGAGACCCAGTACTTC.

V gene TRBV18 combines with J gene TRBJ1-2, with TRBD1 identical over 7 bases. V lost 1 base, J lost 2 bases, and 10 bases stayed unmatched. The CDR3 length is 17 residues. Germline CDR1 reads KGHSH; CDR2 reads LQKENI. CDR3 nucleotide sequence: TGTGCCAGCTCACCACTGATATCCAGGGGGTTCAACTATGGCTACACCTTC. Protein sequence: CASSPLISRGFNYGYTF.

The chain employs TRBV9 and TRBJ2-7; TRBD1 matches 7 bases. The germline CDR1 and CDR2 sequences are SGDLS and YYNGEE. The J segment lost 0 bases and the V segment lost 0 bases, leaving 3 bases of the junction unmatched. This CDR3 spans 15 amino acids. In nucleotides, the CDR3 is TGTGCCAGCAGCGTAGCTGGGACAGACTCCTACGAGCAGTACTTC. Translating gives CASSVAGTDSYEQYF.

The V call is TRBV19, the J call TRBJ2-4; 8 positions match TRBD2. The CDR3 contains 17 residues. Trimming took 4 bases from V and 0 from J; bases not matched to a gene: 8. The germline CDR1 and CDR2 sequences are LNHDA and SQIVND (reference sequence). The CDR3 sequence is CASSTSGFTLAKNIQYF. CDR3 DNA: TGTGCCAGTAGTACTAGCGGGTTTACACTAGCCAAAAACATTCAGTACTTC.

Concerning this clonotype: The junction shows a germline mismatch at one end, possibly a read error. The gene calls are TRBV14 and TRBJ2-1; D is possibly TRBD1 or TRBD2 (6 bases each). CDR3 size: 15 residues. Germline CDR1 is SGHDN and CDR2 is FVKESK. The CDR3 DNA follows: TGTGCCAGTAGCCAAGATTTAGGCGGGACAAATGAGCAGTTCTTC. This sequence encodes CASSQDLGGTNEQFF.

The chain is built from TRBV7-2 and TRBJ1-4, with 8 bases identical to TRBD1. The CDR3 has 14 residues. V lost 5 bases and J lost 4; bases outside the gene matches: 3. Germline-derived CDR1 and CDR2 are SGHTA and FQGNSA. The CDR3: CASSHDRGNEKLFF. The CDR3 nucleotides are TGTGCCAGCAGCCACGACAGGGGTAATGAAAAACTGTTTTTT.

This clonotype was found many times. The chain joins TRBV6-6 to TRBJ1-1; no clear D gene. Germline-derived CDR1 and CDR2 are MNHNY and SVGAGI (reference sequence). The CDR3 is 13 residues long. Deletions cut 6 bases from V and 0 bases from J, with 8 bases between. CDR3 DNA sequence: TGTGCCAGCAGCCGGCCCTTGAACACTGAAGCTTTCTTT. It encodes CASSRPLNTEAFF.

The rearrangement links TRBV7-2 to TRBJ2-5, with D unresolved. This CDR3 is built from 14 residues. V was pared by 4 bases and J by 11 bases, with 20 bases between. Germline-derived CDR1 and CDR2 are SGHTA and FQGNSA. Here the CDR3 DNA reads TGTGCCAGCAGCTCCCCACGGACCGAAAGGGTGCAGTACTTC. Translating gives CASSSPRTERVQYF.